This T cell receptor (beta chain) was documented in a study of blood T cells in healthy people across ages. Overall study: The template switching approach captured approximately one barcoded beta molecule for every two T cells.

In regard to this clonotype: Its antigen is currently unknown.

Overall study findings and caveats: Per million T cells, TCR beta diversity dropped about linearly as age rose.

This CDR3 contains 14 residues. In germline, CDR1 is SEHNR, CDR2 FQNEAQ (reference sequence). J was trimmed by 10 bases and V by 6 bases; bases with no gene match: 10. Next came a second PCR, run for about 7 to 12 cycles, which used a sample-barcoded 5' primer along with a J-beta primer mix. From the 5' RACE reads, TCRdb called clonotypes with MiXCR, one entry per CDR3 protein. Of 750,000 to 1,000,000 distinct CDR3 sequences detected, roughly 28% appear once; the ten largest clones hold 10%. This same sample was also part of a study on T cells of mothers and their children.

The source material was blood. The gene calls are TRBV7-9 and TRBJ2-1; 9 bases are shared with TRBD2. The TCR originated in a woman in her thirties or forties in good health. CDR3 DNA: TGTGCCAGCAGAGCCGCGGGGGGGCCGGAGGAGCAGTTCTTC. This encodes CASRAAGGPEEQFF.